This T cell receptor (beta chain) was identified during a study of vaccination and CD4 T cells after COVID-19. This clonotype has only one observation. The antigen is undetermined. Treatment given: roughly nine-day PBMC culture with coronavirus spike peptide pools or control peptides (ViraFEST assay). PCR positivity was dated March to December 2020, before US Alpha, Beta and Delta variants. Sequence data for DNA of cultured CD4+ T cells were generated by the Oncomine TCR Beta short-read assay. Using its own MiXCR run on the PCR reads, TCRdb lists one record per CDR3 protein. The sample records about 3,500 distinct CDR3 sequences, roughly 80% being singletons. V lost 9 bases, J lost 7 bases, and 16 bases lay in between. The CDR3 extends over 14 amino acids. CDR1 SNHLY and CDR2 FYNNEI come from the germline V gene.

The chain uses TRBV2 and TRBJ1-6, with D perhaps matching TRBD1 (5 bases). The sequence was obtained from a human donor who had recovered from COVID-19. Sequences were obtained from CD4+ T cells from blood, cultured in vitro. The CDR3: CARREGQKNSPLHF. The CDR3 nucleotides read TGTGCCAGGCGAGAGGGGCAGAAGAATTCACCCCTCCACTTT.